The present T cell receptor beta chain was sequenced within a study of blood T cells in healthy people across ages. Overall study findings and caveats: In long-lived donors, naive CD4+ cell counts and diversity exceeded those of aged donors.

Comments on this clonotype: The antigen remains unidentified.

V gave up 1 base and J gave up 4 bases; unmatched junction bases: 8. CDR1 is SGHAT and CDR2 is FQNNGV in the germline V gene. CDR3 length: 16 residues. A J-beta primer mix and a sample-barcoded 5' primer were used in a second PCR of about 7 to 12 cycles. One entry per CDR3 protein results from TCRdb running MiXCR on the 5' RACE reads. The sample contains hundreds of thousands of distinct CDR3 sequences, about half of which appear only once. The rearrangement links TRBV11-2 to TRBJ2-7; TRBD1 matches at 9 bases. This receptor was identified in an elderly man in good health. The sequenced sample was blood. Here the CDR3 reads CASSLVWTGVLYEQYF. The CDR3, as DNA: TGTGCCAGCAGCTTAGTCTGGACAGGGGTCCTTTACGAGCAGTACTTC.